This TCR beta chain is from a study of blood T cell repertoires in COVID-19 (dated by TCRdb to 2018 to 2021). Background on the whole study: Collaborator samples came from the United States, Italy and Spain and covered acute and convalescent phases of COVID-19. A de-identified subject ID, COVID-19 status, age in years and sex were almost always included in the sample metadata. Subjects who had been exposed to COVID-19, were actively infected with it, or had recovered from it provided the deeply sampled blood TCRbeta repertoires that made up the dataset. The prospective study material was composed of cDNA or gDNA derived from T cells, B-cell-depleted T cells, or PBMCs. Samples were obtained from the ongoing ImmuneRACE study (first 160 participants) and from about 1,300 subjects provided by 6 global collaborators. The repertoires were released in a freely available public database meant as a resource for research on the immune response to SARS-CoV-2. Where available, HLA class I and class II types were obtained from metadata supplied by the sample provider rather than from assay-based typing. What the research found in general, with its limitations: Clinical and demographic metadata were provided uncurated, with the amount varying by source and participant.

Whole blood was collected in K2EDTA tubes by collaborating institutions according to the institutions' own protocols. For TCRbeta analysis, collaborator samples were shipped as frozen whole blood, as isolated PBMCs, or as DNA extracted from either sample type. To note about this clone: Which antigen it targets is not known. No clone much larger than this one lies a single base away; base qualities are absent.

Looking up the germline V gene yields CDR1 MDHEN and CDR2 SYDVKM. V trim: 1 base; J trim: 5 bases; unmatched bases: 11. The CDR3 holds 17 amino acids from the cysteine to the phenylalanine. Only the CDR3 portion is preserved as DNA: 51 bases, with reading frame beginning at the first base. TCRbeta CDR3 regions were amplified from genomic DNA using the immunoSEQ Assay, a bias-controlled multiplex PCR. The source study handled its data this way. Nucleated cell counts per sample were estimated from amplification of reference gene primers within the assay. To quantify the absolute abundance of each unique TCRbeta CDR3 rearrangement, sequence reads were collapsed and filtered. For each sample, productive Simpson clonality was calculated as the square root of Simpson's diversity index over productive rearrangements. TCRdb limited this immuneACCESS table to in-frame rearrangements with V and J called. A share of clones is missing; checked studies link under half to unresolved V genes, and the rest is unexplained. V and J calls and clone size are copied from that table; D and trimming were computed from the DNA. Across this sample there are 85,000 to 95,000 clones, with 70% to 90% seen only once. Approximately 18% of the sample lies in the top ten.

This receptor chain uses TRBV28 and TRBJ2-5, with TRBD1 matching 9 junction bases. The TCR was taken from a woman of 80 years or more with acute or convalescent COVID-19. Material: peripheral blood. The sequenced DNA is TGTGCCAGCAGTTTATCGGGACAGGGCAGCAAGCGGGAGACCCAGTACTTC. Its translation reads: CASSLSGQGSKRETQYF. With the portions outside the CDR3 filled from the reference TRBV28 and TRBJ2-5 genes, the complete variable region becomes DVKVTQSSRYLVKRTGEKVFLECVQDMDHENMFWYRQDPGLGLRLIYFSYDVKMKEKGDIPEGYSVSREKKERFSLILESASTNQTSMYLCASSLSGQGSKRETQYFGPGTRLLVL.